These 29 T cell receptor beta chains originate from one sample sequenced in a study of graft-versus-host responses after intestinal transplantation. Here immunoSEQ multiplex PCR was the method, and the copy in TCRdb shows in-frame clones only, minus some. Among fewer than 50,000 clones, 70% to 85% were seen once, and the ten largest hold over 0.45%. These TCRs' antigens remain unknown. The sample consisted of unstimulated CD4+ T cells sorted from spleen or lymph node cells, taken before transplant. The source is a human donor who was the organ donor for an intestinal transplant.

The chain combines TRBV2 with TRBJ2-1; 7 nucleotides align to TRBD1. The CDR3 is 13 amino acids. The germline gives CDR1 SNHLY, CDR2 FYNNEI. J gave up 2 bases and V 7 bases, and 2 bases lay outside the gene matches. For the CDR3, the DNA is TGTGCCAGCAAGACAGGGACCTACAATGAGCAGTTCTTC. It codes for CASKTGTYNEQFF. The full variable domain, completed using reference TRBV2 and TRBJ2-1, is EPEVTQTPSHQVTQMGQEVILRCVPISNHLYFYWYRQILGQKVEFLVSFYNNEISEKSEIFDDQFSVERPDGSNFTLKIRSTKLEDSAMYFCASKTGTYNEQFFGPGTRLTVL.

The chain carries TRBV19 and TRBJ1-5; D is uncertain. CDR1 is LNHDA, CDR2 SQIVND, per germline (reference sequence). V was pared by 0 bases and J by 5 bases, with 2 bases between. The CDR3 loop spans 12 amino acids. The DNA of the CDR3 is TGTGCCAGTAGTATAGACTATCAGCCCCAGCATTTT. The encoded protein is CASSIDYQPQHF. Filled out from reference TRBV19 and TRBJ1-5, the complete variable domain reads DGGITQSPKYLFRKEGQNVTLSCEQNLNHDAMYWYRQDPGQGLRLIYYSQIVNDFQKGDIAEGYSVSREKKESFPLTVTSAQKNPTAFYLCASSIDYQPQHFGDGTRLSIL.

The chain uses TRBV19 and TRBJ2-5; 11 nucleotides match TRBD2. V dropped 4 bases and J dropped 11; count of bases not matched to a gene: 12. The CDR3 spans 15 residues. CDR1 and CDR2 (germline): LNHDA, SQIVND (reference sequence). The CDR3 spells CASSTVLAGVAVQYF. Here the CDR3 DNA reads TGTGCCAGTAGTACTGTACTAGCGGGGGTTGCCGTTCAGTACTTC. The whole variable domain, remainder taken from reference TRBV19 and TRBJ2-5, is DGGITQSPKYLFRKEGQNVTLSCEQNLNHDAMYWYRQDPGQGLRLIYYSQIVNDFQKGDIAEGYSVSREKKESFPLTVTSAQKNPTAFYLCASSTVLAGVAVQYFGPGTRLLVL.

The V and J genes are TRBV19 and TRBJ2-5; D might be TRBD2 (6 bases). The better agreement between TRBJ2-7 and the DNA end casts doubt on the J call. The CDR3 runs to 15 residues. Germline CDR1 and CDR2: LNHDA and SQIVND (reference sequence). This CDR3 reads CATARRDSNSYEQYF. The CDR3 DNA sequence: TGTGCCACCGCACGCCGGGACTCGAACTCCTACGAGCAGTACTTC.

The chain carries TRBV7-9 and TRBJ1-5; no firm D call. This CDR3 is built from 15 residues. Germline lookup yields CDR1 SEHNR and CDR2 FQNEAQ (reference sequence). The germline V and J ends were trimmed by 4 bases and 0 bases, with 10 bases remaining between them. The CDR3 reads CASSSEAGSNQPQHF. In DNA, the CDR3 is TGTGCCAGCAGCTCAGAGGCAGGTAGCAATCAGCCCCAGCATTTT.

A few counts support this clone. V is TRBV19 and J is TRBJ1-5; 8 bases are shared with TRBD1. V lost 4 bases, J lost 6 bases, and 5 bases stayed unmatched. Germline values: CDR1 LNHDA, CDR2 SQIVND (reference sequence). The CDR3 consists of 14 residues. CDR3 nucleotide sequence: TGTGCCAGTAGTACGGACAGGGCAAGTCAGCCCCAGCATTTT. Protein sequence: CASSTDRASQPQHF.

The genes are TRBV7-2 and TRBJ2-7; D perhaps matches TRBD1 (5 bases). Germline V gives CDR1 SGHTA, CDR2 FQGNSA. The CDR3 is 12 residues long. V dropped 5 bases and J dropped 7 bases, with 12 bases sitting between them. The CDR3 DNA sequence: TGTGCCAGCAGCCATGACCCAGGGGAGCAGTACTTC. Its translation is CASSHDPGEQYF.

V usage is TRBV6-6 and J usage is TRBJ1-6; a possible D gene is TRBD1 (6 bases). CDR1 and CDR2 (germline): MNHNY, SVGAGI (reference sequence). This CDR3 region has 16 residues. The germline V and J ends were trimmed by 2 bases and 5 bases, with 13 bases remaining between them. This CDR3 reads CASSYGRRGHNSPLHF. The CDR3 bases are TGTGCCAGCAGTTACGGGCGCCGGGGGCATAATTCACCCCTCCACTTT.

The gene calls are TRBV6-5 and TRBJ1-5; D unresolved. The CDR3 loop spans 13 amino acids. CDR1 MNHEY and CDR2 SVGAGI come from the germline V gene. V lost 6 bases to trimming and J lost 5 bases, with 11 bases between them. The CDR3 spells CASSRRTDQPQHF. CDR3 DNA: TGTGCCAGCAGCCGCCGGACTGATCAGCCCCAGCATTTT.

The genes are TRBV10-2 and TRBJ2-6; TRBD1 aligns across 9 bases. Germline trimming cut 2 bases from V and 0 bases from J; bases unmatched to any gene: 2. Germline assignment: CDR1 WSHSY and CDR2 SAAADI. The CDR3 runs 17 residues. CDR3 coding DNA: TGCGCCAGCAGTGAGACAGGGGGCCCCTCTGGGGCCAACGTCCTGACTTTC. This codes for CASSETGGPSGANVLTF.

The V and J genes are TRBV30 and TRBJ1-5; no clear D. The CDR3 spans 13 residues. Per the germline V gene, CDR1 is GTSNPN and CDR2 is SVGIG (reference sequence). The V and J ends lost 1 base and 0 bases respectively, with 4 bases between them. The CDR3 protein is CAWSDNSNQPQHF. CDR3 nucleotides: TGTGCCTGGAGTGACAATAGCAATCAGCCCCAGCATTTT.

The rearrangement uses TRBV19 and TRBJ2-3; TRBD1 agrees at 9 bases. The V gene end was trimmed by 6 bases and the J gene end by 1 base; junction bases not matched to a gene: 5. The germline V gene encodes CDR1 LNHDA and CDR2 SQIVND (reference sequence). The CDR3 totals 15 residues. The chain's CDR3 is CASSLQGAGTDTQYF. CDR3 nucleotides: TGTGCCAGTAGCCTACAGGGGGCAGGCACAGATACGCAGTATTTT.

The chain has TRBV21-1 and TRBJ2-1. TRBV21-1 is a pseudogene segment. The CDR3 covers 16 residues. The CDR3 bases are TGTGCCAGCAGCCGAGGCCGGACCCCAAGGGATAATGAGCAGTTCTTC. It codes for CASSRGRTPRDNEQFF.

The rearrangement links TRBV6-1 to TRBJ2-2; D call uncertain. The germline V and J ends were trimmed by 2 bases and 6 bases, with 7 bases remaining between them. The germline V gene has CDR1 MNHNS and CDR2 SASEGT. This CDR3 is 13 amino acids long. CDR3 region: CASSEHLPGELFF. The CDR3 DNA is TGTGCCAGCAGTGAACATCTTCCCGGGGAGCTGTTTTTT.

This clone was observed a handful of times. The chain couples TRBV7-2 to TRBJ2-2, with 8 bases fitting TRBD2. J gave up 5 bases and V 5 bases, and 10 bases lay outside the gene matches. CDR1 and CDR2 from the germline V gene are SGHTA and FQGNSA. CDR3 size: 16 residues. As DNA, the CDR3 is TGTGCCAGCAGCAATGAGGGGACTAGGAGGACCGGGGAGCTGTTTTTT. This sequence encodes CASSNEGTRRTGELFF.

The chain recombines TRBV19 with TRBJ2-5; 9 nucleotides align to TRBD1. After removal of 3 bases from V and 6 bases from J, the junction contained 5 bases not matched to a gene. Germline V gene data show CDR1 as LNHDA and CDR2 as SQIVND (reference sequence). The CDR3 is 14 amino acids. In DNA form, the CDR3 reads TGTGCCAGTAGTATTCCGGGACAGGGTAAGACCCAGTACTTC. Translating it yields CASSIPGQGKTQYF.

This chain connects TRBV19 to TRBJ1-2, with 8 bases aligning to TRBD1. The germline V gene has CDR1 LNHDA and CDR2 SQIVND (reference sequence). The CDR3 has 15 residues. The V and J ends lost 0 bases and 7 bases, in that order; junction bases with no gene match: 7. CDR3 nucleotide sequence: TGTGCCAGTAGTATAGATCGCCAGGGGGCAAGTGGCTACACCTTC. Protein product: CASSIDRQGASGYTF.

The chain links TRBV10-3 to TRBJ2-3; D is uncertain. Germline V gene lookup returns CDR1 ENHRY and CDR2 SYGVKD. The CDR3 covers 12 residues. V gave up 3 bases and J gave up 4 bases, with 5 bases separating them. The CDR3 loop reads CAISDKSDTQYF. DNA of the CDR3: TGTGCCATCAGTGATAAGTCAGATACGCAGTATTTT.

The chain couples TRBV6-1 to TRBJ2-3, with 12 bases lining up with TRBD2. CDR3 length: 14 amino acids. The germline gives CDR1 MNHNS, CDR2 SASEGT. V lost 8 bases, J lost 7 bases, and 7 bases stayed unmatched. The CDR3 bases are TGTGCCAGCGAAACTAGCGGGGGGACAAATACGCAGTATTTT. Residues: CASETSGGTNTQYF.

The J gene is TRBJ2-7, the V gene TRBV11-3; D gene unclear. V gave up 4 bases and J gave up 2 bases, with 12 bases separating them. The CDR3 consists of 14 residues. Germline V gives CDR1 SGHNT, CDR2 YENEEA. The CDR3 loop is CASSSVGPPYEQYF. The CDR3 region has the DNA TGTGCCAGCAGCTCAGTCGGACCACCCTACGAGCAGTACTTC.

The chain joins TRBV19 to TRBJ1-1; no clear D. Germline V gives CDR1 LNHDA, CDR2 SQIVND (reference sequence). V gave up 3 bases and J gave up 1 base, with 9 bases separating them. CDR3 size: 14 residues. The CDR3 DNA reads as TGTGCCAGTAGTATTCTCCATACGAACACTGAAGCTTTCTTT. Its protein is CASSILHTNTEAFF.

The chain joins TRBV7-2 to TRBJ1-5; D unresolved. CDR1 and CDR2 (germline): SGHTA, FQGNSA. The CDR3 is 12 amino acids. V was shortened by 4 bases and J by 1 base, with 2 bases between the two germline ends. In DNA, the CDR3 is TGTGCCAGCAGCTACAGCAATCAGCCCCAGCATTTT. Its translation is CASSYSNQPQHF.

The genes are TRBV9 and TRBJ2-3; 9 nucleotides line up with TRBD2. From germline, CDR1 is SGDLS and CDR2 YYNGEE. The CDR3 loop spans 16 amino acids. Trimming removed 4 bases from V and 3 bases from J; junction bases left unmatched: 9. The CDR3 reads CASSFLQTSGTDTQYF. DNA for the CDR3: TGTGCCAGCAGCTTCCTCCAGACTAGCGGAACAGATACGCAGTATTTT. The full variable domain, its missing parts supplied by reference TRBV9 and TRBJ2-3, is DSGVTQTPKHLITATGQRVTLRCSPRSGDLSVYWYQQSLDQGLQFLIQYYNGEERAKGNILERFSAQQFPDLHSELNLSSLELGDSALYFCASSFLQTSGTDTQYFGPGTRLTVL.

V gene TRBV5-1 combines with J gene TRBJ1-4, with D possibly matching TRBD1 (5 bases). Trimming took off 0 bases at V and 8 bases at J, with 11 bases between the two ends. The CDR3 has 14 amino acids. The germline V gene encodes CDR1 SGHRS and CDR2 YFSETQ. This CDR3 is CASSLGQLREKLFF. The CDR3 DNA follows: TGCGCCAGCAGCTTGGGACAGCTTAGGGAAAAACTGTTTTTT.

The chain employs TRBV5-4 and TRBJ1-6; D perhaps matches TRBD1 (5 bases). The CDR3 length is 16 residues. The V gene lost 0 bases and the J gene lost 6 bases, with 13 bases spanning the gap. Germline loops: CDR1 SGHNT, CDR2 YYREEE (reference sequence). CDR3 in amino acids: CASSLVSGTPNSPLHF. The DNA of the CDR3 is TGTGCCAGCAGCTTGGTGTCCGGGACGCCTAATTCACCCCTCCACTTT.

CDR3 in DNA: TGTGCCAGCAGCCAAGCAGACAGGGCCCCCAATGAAAAACTGTTTTTT. Its translation is CASSQADRAPNEKLFF. The rearrangement links TRBV4-2 to TRBJ1-4; TRBD1 agrees at 7 bases. From germline, CDR1 is LGHNA and CDR2 YNFKEQ. The CDR3 covers 16 residues. Trimming removed 1 base from V and 5 bases from J; junction bases left unmatched: 7.

This chain links TRBV11-2 with TRBJ1-2; possibly TRBD1 for D (6 bases). The CDR3 is made up of 13 amino acids. Looked up from germline, CDR1 is SGHAT and CDR2 is FQNNGV. The germline V and J ends were trimmed by 4 bases and 8 bases, with 14 bases remaining between them. CDR3 residues: CASSSHRVGGYTF. The CDR3 bases are TGTGCCAGCAGCTCTCACAGGGTCGGCGGCTACACCTTC.

The rearrangement links TRBV7-2 to TRBJ2-7; no clear D. There are 14 residues in the CDR3. V lost 6 bases and J 1 base, leaving 13 bases between the germline ends. Germline V CDR1 and CDR2: SGHTA, FQGNSA. The CDR3: CASRKEPSSYEQYF. CDR3 nucleotide sequence: TGTGCCAGCAGAAAGGAGCCTTCTTCCTACGAGCAGTACTTC.

The V and J genes are TRBV5-1 and TRBJ1-1, with D tentatively TRBD1 (5 bases). Trimming took 0 bases from V and 1 from J, leaving 7 bases between them. CDR1 SGHRS and CDR2 YFSETQ come from the germline V gene. The CDR3 has 14 amino acids. The CDR3 region has the DNA TGCGCCAGCAGCTTGGCAGGGAAGAACACTGAAGCTTTCTTT. Translating gives CASSLAGKNTEAFF.